This T cell receptor beta chain was observed in a study of T cells in Graves' hyperthyroidism and ophthalmopathy. Study-level findings and limits: Ophthalmopathy onset followed model prediction by a median about 6.5 months.

This clonotype was counted at least ten times. Its specificity is not known. Amplification yielded TCR beta CDR3 regions, with RNA transcripts as the source. Initially, a first-round RT-PCR of the TCR CDR3 employed the HTBI primer set. TCRdb re-analysed the multiplex PCR reads in MiXCR, keeping a single row per CDR3 protein. This table holds around 340,000 distinct CDR3 sequences, roughly 15% found once. Trimming at V came to 2 bases and at J to 0 bases, leaving 7 bases not matched to a gene. Germline-derived CDR1 and CDR2 are GTSNPN and SVGIG (reference sequence). The CDR3 is 17 amino acids. This receptor was identified in a woman aged 30 to 39 with Graves' hyperthyroidism that later progressed to Graves' ophthalmopathy. The sample comprised blood. The chain employs TRBV30 and TRBJ1-3; 10 nucleotides agree with TRBD1. The CDR3 sequence is CAWSYWGQGSSGNTIYF. Here the CDR3 DNA reads TGTGCCTGGAGTTATTGGGGACAGGGGAGCTCTGGAAACACCATATATTTT.